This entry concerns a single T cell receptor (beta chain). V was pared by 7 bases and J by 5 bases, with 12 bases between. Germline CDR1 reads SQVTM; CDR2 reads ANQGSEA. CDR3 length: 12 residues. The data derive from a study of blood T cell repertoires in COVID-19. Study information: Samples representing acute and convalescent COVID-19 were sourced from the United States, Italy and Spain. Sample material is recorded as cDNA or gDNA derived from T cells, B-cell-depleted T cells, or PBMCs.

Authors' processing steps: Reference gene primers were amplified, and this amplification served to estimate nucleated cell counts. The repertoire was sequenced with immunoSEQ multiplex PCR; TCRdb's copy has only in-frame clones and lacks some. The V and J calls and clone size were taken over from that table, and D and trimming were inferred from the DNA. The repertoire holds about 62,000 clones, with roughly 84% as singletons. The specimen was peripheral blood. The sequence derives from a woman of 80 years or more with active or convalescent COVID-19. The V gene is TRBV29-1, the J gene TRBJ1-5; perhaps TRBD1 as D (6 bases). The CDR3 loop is CSAGQLDQPQHF. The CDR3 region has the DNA TGCAGCGCTGGACAGTTAGATCAGCCCCAGCATTTT.